This is a list of T cell receptor beta chains from one sample in a study of blood T cells in healthy people across ages. TCRdb fed the 5' RACE reads into MiXCR, producing one record per CDR3 protein. Found here are about 930,000 distinct CDR3 sequences, 25% to 30% of them singletons; the top ten hold around 9.6%. These same records also appear under a second study, on T cells of mothers and their children.

The sequenced sample was blood. All receptors come from a woman in her thirties or forties in good health. Both conserved end residues are part of each CDR3. D genes are given only for firm matches. A row's size may be missing; if present it is once, few, many or a size class.

clone_size j_call v_call d_call cdr3_length cdr3_nt cdr3_aa
few TRBJ1-2 TRBV28 NA 14 TGTGCCAGCAGTTTATATAACCAGGGCCGAGGCTACACCTTC CASSLYNQGRGYTF
NA TRBJ2-3 TRBV20-1 NA 15 TGCAGTGCTGCCTCGGGGACCCTCGGCACAGATACGCAGTATTTT CSAASGTLGTDTQYF
NA TRBJ1-5 TRBV5-1 NA 14 TGCGCCAGCAGCTTCGACAGCGAGTATCAGCCCCAGCATTTT CASSFDSEYQPQHF
few TRBJ1-2 TRBV12-3/TRBV12-4 TRBD1 13 TGTGCCAGCAGCCTCAGGGGGACCAATGGCTACACCTTC CASSLRGTNGYTF
NA TRBJ1-2 TRBV11-2 NA 13 TGTGCCAGCAGCTTAGAACCAGACTATGGCTACACCTTC CASSLEPDYGYTF
NA TRBJ1-2 TRBV3-1 NA 13 TGTGCCAGCAGCCAATTGGGACGATCTGGCTACACCTTC CASSQLGRSGYTF
few TRBJ1-2 TRBV19 NA 14 TGTGCCAGTAGTATAAGCAGGGTTGGCTTTGGCTACACCTTC CASSISRVGFGYTF
NA TRBJ2-3 TRBV7-7 TRBD2 14 TGTGCTAGCAGCAAGGGACTAGCAGTTGATACGCAGTATTTT CASSKGLAVDTQYF
many TRBJ2-7 TRBV20-1 NA 14 TGCAGTGCTAATGGGGAGCAGGTCATCTACGAGCAGTACTTC CSANGEQVIYEQYF
NA TRBJ2-7 TRBV7-2 NA 13 TGTGCCAGCAGCCTGCAACTGATCTACGAGCAGTACTTC CASSLQLIYEQYF
NA TRBJ2-2 TRBV28 NA 12 TGTGCCAGCAGGCCAGCGGGCGGGGAGCTGTTTTTT CASRPAGGELFF
many TRBJ2-7 TRBV28 NA 14 TGTGCCAGCAGTTCCGGCGGTGAGACCTACGAGCAGTACTTC CASSSGGETYEQYF
few TRBJ2-7 TRBV20-1 TRBD1 16 TGCAGTGCTAGCCACACCCTGGACAGGACCAACTACGGGCAGTACTTC CSASHTLDRTNYGQYF
NA TRBJ1-1 TRBV27 TRBD1 16 TGTGCCAGCAGTACACGACAGGGAACCCCGAACACTGAAGCTTTCTTT CASSTRQGTPNTEAFF
few TRBJ1-3 TRBV12-3/TRBV12-4 TRBD1 16 TGTGCCAGCAGTCCGACAGGGGGCGAAGGCCGAAACACCATATATTTT CASSPTGGEGRNTIYF
NA TRBJ2-1 TRBV7-2 NA 15 TGTGCCAGCAGCTTAGCGAGCACCTCCTACAATGAGCAGTTCTTC CASSLASTSYNEQFF
few TRBJ1-2 TRBV19 NA 13 TGTGCCAGTACTACGGCAGGGCCGTATGGCTACACCTTC CASTTAGPYGYTF
NA TRBJ2-5 TRBV5-1 TRBD2 17 TGCGCCAGCAGCTTGGGCCAACTAGCGGGATCCCAAGAGACCCAGTACTTC CASSLGQLAGSQETQYF
few TRBJ2-5 TRBV2 TRBD1 14 TGTGCCAGCAGGCAAAACGGACAGGGACAGACCCAGTACTTC CASRQNGQGQTQYF
NA TRBJ1-1 TRBV10-3 TRBD1 16 TGTGCCATCAGTGTATCCCAGGGGGCAGGGGGAACTGAAGCTTTCTTT CAISVSQGAGGTEAFF
many TRBJ2-7 TRBV5-1 NA 16 TGCGCCAGCAGCTTGGATCCCCGACAGAGCTCCTACGAGCAGTACTTC CASSLDPRQSSYEQYF
NA TRBJ2-1 TRBV4-3 NA 12 TGCGCCAGCAGCCAATTGGGTAGTGAGCAGTTCTTC CASSQLGSEQFF
many TRBJ2-5 TRBV4-3 NA 17 TGCGCCAGCAGCCAAGAAGGACGGACAGCCGTGGGGGAGACCCAGTACTTC CASSQEGRTAVGETQYF
few TRBJ2-2 TRBV5-4 NA 14 TGTGCCAGCAGCTTCCAGGGGCGGTCCGGGGAGCTGTTTTTT CASSFQGRSGELFF
many TRBJ2-7 TRBV12-3/TRBV12-4 NA 12 TGTGCCAGCAGTTTGTATGGCGGCGAGCAGTACTTC CASSLYGGEQYF
few TRBJ2-5 TRBV2 TRBD1 15 TGTGCCAGCAGCCTGCAGGGACAGGGAGGAGAGACCCAGTACTTC CASSLQGQGGETQYF